This T cell receptor beta chain came from a study of cytomegalovirus exposure and HLA in healthy donors. The CDR3 spans 15 residues. Germline V CDR1 and CDR2: MDHEN, SYDVKM. The V end lost 6 bases, the J end lost 0 bases, and 12 bases lay between the germline ends. Findings and caveats of the study: Reportedly, diagnosis of cytomegalovirus status by the classifier showed high specificity and sensitivity. Specificity of three CMV-associated chains for CMV antigens was verified in vitro.

A note on this clone: The antigen remains undetermined.

Clones were sequenced by immunoSEQ multiplex PCR, and TCRdb holds only the in-frame ones, with some missing. In the table there are more than 70,000 clones, about 94% of which are singletons. V is TRBV28 and J is TRBJ2-1, with D possibly TRBD2 on 5 matching bases. The TCR was taken from a woman aged 18-29 years in good health and CMV-seronegative. The sequencing sample was made of PBMCs. CDR3 DNA sequence: TGTGCCAGCAGGGAGGTCGCCAGCTCCTACAATGAGCAGTTCTTC. This translates into CASREVASSYNEQFF.